This record concerns one TCR beta chain sequence. 13 Jbeta primers and 60 Vbeta primers were used for the PCR. The protocol was immunoSEQ multiplex PCR, while the TCRdb copy is restricted to in-frame clones and leaves out a portion. The table counts approximately 120,000 clones; about 2.2% lies in the top ten. Looked up from germline, CDR1 is ENHRY and CDR2 is SYGVKD. V gave up 0 bases and J gave up 6 bases, with 15 bases separating them. The length of the CDR3 is 16 residues. The data originate from a study of cytomegalovirus exposure and HLA in healthy donors. V gene TRBV10-3 combines with J gene TRBJ1-5; maybe TRBD1 (6 bases). The source of this sequence is a man in his forties or fifties in good health and CMV-seronegative. Specimen: PBMCs. In DNA, the CDR3 is TGTGCCATCAGTGAGTCTGGCCAGGGGAGGGGTCAGCCCCAGCATTTT. Its protein product is CAISESGQGRGQPQHF.